This T cell receptor (beta chain) was documented in a study of blood T cell repertoires in COVID-19. Participant reports of clinical history set cohort assignment. What the recovered Cohort 3 donors had was two negative PCRs, clearance, or symptom resolution. Trimming cost V 1 base and J 1 base, with 11 bases left between them. The CDR3 runs 16 residues. In germline, CDR1 is MGHRA, CDR2 YSYEKL. Sequencing used immunoSEQ multiplex PCR; TCRdb keeps in-frame clones, though not all of them. The sample has about 330,000 clones, approximately 92% seen once. The sequence was collected from a woman in her twenties or thirties who had recovered from COVID-19. The rearrangement joins TRBV4-1 to TRBJ1-5; D is unresolved. Specimen: PBMCs or T cells enriched from blood (not recorded which). Here the CDR3 reads CASSQVGGVSNQPQHF. In DNA, the CDR3 is TGCGCCAGCAGCCAAGTGGGAGGAGTGAGCAATCAGCCCCAGCATTTT.